The clone carrying this T cell receptor beta chain turned up a few times. As handled by the study authors: Researchers report that nucleated cell counts were estimated from reference gene primer amplification. Clones were read by immunoSEQ multiplex PCR, and TCRdb kept only the in-frame ones, dropping some. From that table come the V and J calls and clone size; the DNA was used to work out D and trimming. This table has 100,000 to 120,000 clones, about four fifths appearing once. This specimen comes from a study of blood T cell repertoires in COVID-19. For the study at large: The study drew acute and convalescent COVID-19 samples from the United States, Italy and Spain. In each case, the material was cDNA or gDNA derived from T cells, B-cell-depleted T cells, or PBMCs.

V gave up 7 bases and J gave up 2 bases; unmatched junction bases: 10. CDR1 is SQVTM, CDR2 ANQGSEA, per germline. The CDR3 consists of 15 residues. The TCR originated in a woman aged 60-70 years with acute or convalescent COVID-19. Sequencing used peripheral blood. This chain links TRBV29-1 with TRBJ2-1; the match to TRBD2 covers 8 bases. The CDR3: CSASGGPLAYNEQFF. The CDR3 DNA reads TGCAGCGCTTCGGGGGGGCCTCTCGCCTACAATGAGCAGTTCTTC.